These T cell receptor beta chains were read from a single sample in a study of T cells after yellow fever vaccination. TCRdb re-called the 5' RACE reads through MiXCR, storing one row per CDR3 protein. The table includes 620,000 or so distinct CDR3 sequences, 9% to 15% detected once. This specimen was PBMCs, taken on the day of the yellow fever booster vaccination. The receptors originated from a man younger than 40 who received the YFV17D yellow fever vaccine. Each CDR3 is given with its conserved first and last residue. A D gene is named only where the DNA matches it firmly. Not every row has a clone size; where given, it reads once, few, many or a size class.

d_gene,abundance,j_gene,v_gene,CDR3aa,CDR3nt
TRBD2,-,TRBJ2-7,TRBV7-9,CASSSPGLAGAEQYF,TGTGCCAGCAGCTCACCGGGACTAGCGGGAGCGGAGCAGTACTTC
-,-,TRBJ2-7,TRBV5-5,CASSLSVQASSYEQYF,TGTGCCAGCAGCTTGAGTGTACAGGCGAGCTCCTACGAGCAGTACTTC
TRBD2,-,TRBJ2-3,TRBV5-1,CASSQTSGRTDTQYF,TGCGCCAGCAGCCAGACTAGCGGACGCACAGATACGCAGTATTTT
-,few,TRBJ2-5,TRBV24-1,CATSDTPGPQETQYF,TGTGCCACCAGTGACACACCGGGACCACAAGAGACCCAGTACTTC
-,-,TRBJ2-5,TRBV12-3/TRBV12-4,CASSFLVGAETQYF,TGTGCCAGCAGTTTTTTGGTAGGGGCAGAGACCCAGTACTTC
-,-,TRBJ2-3,TRBV9,CASSVSRVSTDTQYF,TGTGCCAGCAGCGTGAGTAGGGTCTCCACAGATACGCAGTATTTT
TRBD1,-,TRBJ2-7,TRBV7-9,CASRRSAGTGAYEQYF,TGTGCCAGCAGAAGGAGCGCCGGGACAGGGGCCTACGAGCAGTACTTC
TRBD1,-,TRBJ2-2,TRBV12-3/TRBV12-4,CASSRQGFTGELFF,TGTGCCAGCAGCCGACAGGGTTTCACCGGGGAGCTGTTTTTT
-,-,TRBJ2-2,TRBV28,CASSHWVANTGELFF,TGTGCCAGCAGTCATTGGGTTGCGAACACCGGGGAGCTGTTTTTT
-,few,TRBJ1-1,TRBV27,CASRAGGYNTEAFF,TGTGCCAGCCGCGCGGGGGGGTATAACACTGAAGCTTTCTTT
TRBD2,-,TRBJ2-1,TRBV6-5,CASSYSRTSATRQFF,TGTGCCAGCAGTTACTCCAGGACTAGCGCGACCCGGCAGTTCTTC